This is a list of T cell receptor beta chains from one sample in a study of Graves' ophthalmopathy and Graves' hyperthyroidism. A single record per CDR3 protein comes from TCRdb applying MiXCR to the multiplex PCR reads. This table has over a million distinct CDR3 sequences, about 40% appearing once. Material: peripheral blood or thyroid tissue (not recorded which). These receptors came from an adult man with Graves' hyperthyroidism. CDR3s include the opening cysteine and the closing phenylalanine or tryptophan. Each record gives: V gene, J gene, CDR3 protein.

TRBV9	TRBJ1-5	CASSQVGPGDQPQHF
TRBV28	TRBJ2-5	CASSLHTGLGETQYF
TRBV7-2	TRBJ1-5	CASSYKTGLDQPQHF
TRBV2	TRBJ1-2	CASSVGETIGYTF
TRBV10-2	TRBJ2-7	CASSYSGDRRYEQYF
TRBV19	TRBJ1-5	CASSIKNQPQHF
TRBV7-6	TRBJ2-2	CASTSEDRVVTGELFF
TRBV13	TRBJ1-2	CASSSFGGYTF
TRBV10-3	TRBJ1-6	CAADPGQGSSPLHF
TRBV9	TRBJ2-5	CASSVAPNRGRETQYF
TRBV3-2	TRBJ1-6	CASTGSSYNSPLHF
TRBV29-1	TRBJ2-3	CSVVVSGGGDTQYF
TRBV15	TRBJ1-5	CATSLLGGNGINQPQHF
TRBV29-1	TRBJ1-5	CSVSGVGPLMASNQPQHF
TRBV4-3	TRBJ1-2	CASSPLNHTGRRSGYTF
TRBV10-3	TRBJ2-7	CAISDAVHYEQYF
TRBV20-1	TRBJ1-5	CSALGTSGEETQHF
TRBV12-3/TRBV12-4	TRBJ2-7	CASSHEGGRSYEQYF
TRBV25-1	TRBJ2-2	CASSLGWNSGLPSNTGELFF
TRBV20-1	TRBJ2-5	CSARAPVQETQYF
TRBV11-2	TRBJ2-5	CASSSPGQGAIQETQYF
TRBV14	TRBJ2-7	CASSQDGMRYEQYF
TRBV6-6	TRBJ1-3	CASSSPTGYGNTIYF
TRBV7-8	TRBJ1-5	CASSLYVAMGYSNQPQHF
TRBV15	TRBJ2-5	CATSPYGAGETQYF
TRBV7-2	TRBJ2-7	CASSSIRGASYEQYF
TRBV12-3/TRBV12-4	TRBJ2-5	CASSLYFRGVNTEETQYF
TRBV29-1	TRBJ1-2	CSVEPAGEDYGYTF
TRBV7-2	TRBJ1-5	CASSTNPDGLREPQHF
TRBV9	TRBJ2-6	CASSVAGSGANVLTF
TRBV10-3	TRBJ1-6	CATGDSSYNSPLHF
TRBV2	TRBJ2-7	CASSGDTGETYEQYF
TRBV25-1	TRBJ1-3	CASSAVSGNTIYF
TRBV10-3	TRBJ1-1	CAITGQGLATEAFF
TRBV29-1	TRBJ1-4	CSSRQGAGEKLFF
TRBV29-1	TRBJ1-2	CSVELGQGSYGYTF
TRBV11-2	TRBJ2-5	CASSPILAGEATQYF
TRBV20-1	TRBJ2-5	CSASPGRQETQYF
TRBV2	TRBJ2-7	CASRTGGGGQYF
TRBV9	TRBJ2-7	CASSAQGIYEQYF
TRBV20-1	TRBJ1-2	CRLTGETNYGYTF
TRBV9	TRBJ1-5	CASSGGNNQPQHF
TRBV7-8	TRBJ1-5	CASSFVEGAGQPQHF
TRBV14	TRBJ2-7	CASSHRTGSSYEQYF
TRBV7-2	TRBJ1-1	CASSMDGYTEAFF
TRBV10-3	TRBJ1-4	CASSFPPPTATNEKLFF
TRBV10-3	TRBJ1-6	CATGQDNSPLHF
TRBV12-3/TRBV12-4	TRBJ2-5	CASSSLTGSETQYF
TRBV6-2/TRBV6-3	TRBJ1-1	CASSYLAEAFF
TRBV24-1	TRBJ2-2	CATSDPAGTSGSTGELFF
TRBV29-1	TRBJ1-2	CSGDTRHGYTF
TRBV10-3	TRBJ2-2	CAISESIGTANTGELFF
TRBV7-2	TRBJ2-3	CASSLVAGNPRDTQYF
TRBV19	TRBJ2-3	CASRRLSGGTDTQYF
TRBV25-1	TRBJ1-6	CARVGVNSPLHF
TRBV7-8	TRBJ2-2	CASSQGQGYTGELFF
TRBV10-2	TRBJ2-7	CASSASATSGTYEQYF